This TCR beta chain was documented in a study of T-cell reconstitution after alpha-beta-depleted transplantation in children. General study results and limits: Several hundred expanded graft clones reportedly gave rise to the alpha-beta T cells present about two months after transplant. T-cell numbers and diversity one year post-transplant derived largely from freshly generated T cells. Some patients' high day-60 TCRbeta diversity was traced to surviving recipient T cells and thymic progenitors.

This clonotype was detected only a few times. Its target is not known. V shed 5 bases, J shed 5 bases, and the junction held 7 bases outside the gene matches. The CDR3 contains 15 residues. Germline loops: CDR1 MGHRA, CDR2 YSYEKL. It was with unique molecular identifiers that the TCRbeta library was prepared. MiXCR, run by TCRdb on the PCR reads, gives a single entry per CDR3 protein. The sample consists of some 830,000 distinct CDR3 sequences, around 17% of them appearing once. This chain connects TRBV4-1 to TRBJ1-2; 11 bases are a match to TRBD1. This TCR derives from a male patient between 10 and 17 years old who had a stem cell transplant for acute lymphoblastic leukemia, so the T cells may come from the graft donor. Sequenced material: PBMCs, mostly from graft donor cells, taken 360 days after TCRalphabeta/CD19-depleted stem cell transplant. The CDR3 region is CASSLPGDRGYGYTF. The CDR3 DNA reads TGCGCCAGCAGCTTACCGGGGGACAGGGGGTATGGCTACACCTTC.